This T cell receptor beta chain came from a study of human T cells and chemical hapten exposure. This clonotype appeared a few times. Antigen specificity is unknown. The study used a library that attached unique molecular identifiers to individual cDNA molecules. TCRdb called the RACE reads again in MiXCR, with one record for every CDR3 protein. The table records fewer than 200,000 distinct CDR3 sequences, approximately 20% of them present only once. Time point meaning: patch test 1, 2 weeks after DPC sensitization. Treatment in this sample: therapeutic diphenylcyclopropenone sensitization with weekly scalp DPC. Each patch test followed a blood draw. General study points: Once DPC sensitization occurred, TCRs above 1 in 1000 frequency showed no change. Patch test score was positively correlated with the counts of TCRs that had expanded at PT1.

The V end lost 0 bases, the J end lost 8 bases, and 20 bases lay between the germline ends. Germline CDR1 and CDR2: DFQATT and SNEGSKA (reference sequence). The CDR3 extends over 16 amino acids. The TCR was taken from a woman between 50 and 59 years old with alopecia areata. Some clones in this sample may be carry-over from other donors' samples. The sample here was whole blood, taken in connection with sensitization to the hapten diphenylcyclopropenone (DPC). This chain joins TRBV20-1 and TRBJ2-1; possibly TRBD2 for D (7 bases). As DNA, the CDR3 is TGCAGTGCTAGAGATCGGAGAGCGGGAAAGGGGGATGAGCAGTTCTTC. Its translation is CSARDRRAGKGDEQFF.